The rows below give T cell receptor beta chains drawn from one sample of a study of T cells in tuberculosis. Clones were read by immunoSEQ multiplex PCR, and TCRdb kept only the in-frame ones, dropping some. The sample comprises tens of thousands of clones, nearly 95% of which are singletons, and 6.5% to 9.5% rests with the top ten. The sequencing input was PBMCs. Every receptor here comes from a donor between 10 and 35 years old with latent tuberculosis or without tuberculosis infection. CDR3s include the opening cysteine and the closing phenylalanine or tryptophan. D genes are given only for firm matches. The size field is filled for only some rows; it gives once, few, many or a size class.

J,size,V,D,length,DNA,CDR3
TRBJ2-5,.,TRBV6-5,TRBD2,15,TGTGCCAGCAGACCCGCCCCTAGCGGTGATGCGACCCAGTACTTC,CASRPAPSGDATQYF
TRBJ2-5,.,TRBV5-5,TRBD1,14,TGTGCCAGCAGCTCCCCGACAGGGGAGGAGACCCAGTACTTC,CASSSPTGEETQYF
TRBJ1-1,.,TRBV10-3,.,14,TGTGCCATCAGTGAAGGAGGGCAGGGTCAGTCAGCTTTCTTT,CAISEGGQGQSAFF
TRBJ2-7,.,TRBV27,.,16,TGTGCCAGCAGTTTATCGTCTGGAGGTAGATCCTACGAGCAGTACTTC,CASSLSSGGRSYEQYF
TRBJ1-5,.,TRBV19,.,14,TGTGCCAGTAGTTCAATTACAGGGTCTCAGCCCCAGCATTTT,CASSSITGSQPQHF
TRBJ1-1,.,TRBV25-1,TRBD1,15,TGTGCCAGCAGAGGACAGGGGGGCATGAACACTGAAGCTTTCTTT,CASRGQGGMNTEAFF
TRBJ2-1,.,TRBV6-5,TRBD2,16,TGTGCCAGCAGTTACAGGTCCGGGACTAGCGGGCCCGAGCAGTTCTTC,CASSYRSGTSGPEQFF
TRBJ1-1,.,TRBV18,TRBD1,19,TGTGCCAGCTCACTCTACCAAGATGGACAGGCCGCATCGAACACTGAAGCTTTCTTT,CASSLYQDGQAASNTEAFF
TRBJ1-2,.,TRBV6-4,.,14,TGTGCCAGCAGTGCCGCCAGGGTGGGGTATGGCTACACCTTC,CASSAARVGYGYTF
TRBJ2-7,.,TRBV11-2,TRBD2,16,TGTGCCAGCAGCTCCTGGTTCGGCGGGAGTTCCTACGAGCAGTACTTC,CASSSWFGGSSYEQYF
TRBJ2-7,.,TRBV14,.,13,TGTGCCAGCAGCCAAGCGGACTTTTACGAGCAGTACTTC,CASSQADFYEQYF
TRBJ2-3,.,TRBV5-1,TRBD1,14,TGCGCCAGCAGCCTTAGGGACAGAACAGATACGCAGTATTTT,CASSLRDRTDTQYF
TRBJ2-1,.,TRBV5-6,TRBD1,17,TGTGCCAGCAGCTTGACCGCAAACAGGGGGGAAATGAATGAGCAGTTCTTC,CASSLTANRGEMNEQFF
TRBJ2-7,.,TRBV5-1,.,11,TGCGCCAGCAGCTTCCGGGGCGAGCAGTACTTC,CASSFRGEQYF
TRBJ1-1,.,TRBV9,TRBD1,17,TGTGCCAGCAGCGTCGCGACAGGGAAAATACCGAACACTGAAGCTTTCTTT,CASSVATGKIPNTEAFF
TRBJ1-5,.,TRBV6-5,.,15,TGTGCCAGCAGCCCCGACAGGAGTAGCAATCAGCCCCAGCATTTT,CASSPDRSSNQPQHF
TRBJ1-2,.,TRBV7-9,.,14,TGTGCCAGCCCCTCATCGCCAGGGGTCTATGGCTACACCTTC,CASPSSPGVYGYTF
TRBJ1-2,.,TRBV5-8,.,13,TGTGCCAGCAGCTCTAGTCCCTTTGGAGGCTACACCTTC,CASSSSPFGGYTF
TRBJ2-5,.,TRBV7-9,.,14,TGTGCCAGCAGCTTAGCGGGAGTGGGAGAGACCCAGTACTTC,CASSLAGVGETQYF
TRBJ2-2,.,TRBV19,TRBD1,17,TGTGCCAGTAGTATCGTGGGACAGGGTTCGAACACCGGGGAGCTGTTTTTT,CASSIVGQGSNTGELFF
TRBJ1-2,.,TRBV27,.,13,TGTGCCAGCAGTTTCGCAGGGAACGATGGCTACACCTTC,CASSFAGNDGYTF
TRBJ1-1,.,TRBV4-1,.,13,TGCGCCAGCAGCCACCCCGGTGGAGCGGAAGCTTTCTTT,CASSHPGGAEAFF
TRBJ1-4,once,TRBV2,TRBD1,14,TGTGCCAGCAGTGAGCAGGGGGCCAGGGAAAAACTGTTTTTT,CASSEQGAREKLFF
TRBJ1-2,.,TRBV29-1,TRBD1,14,TGCAGCGTTGATGGGACAGGGGGCCTCTATGGCTACACCTTC,CSVDGTGGLYGYTF
TRBJ2-3,.,TRBV5-4,.,17,TGTGCCAGCAGCTTGGCCTCAGGGCTTCGGGGCACAGATACGCAGTATTTT,CASSLASGLRGTDTQYF
TRBJ2-1,.,TRBV18,.,17,TGTGCCAGCTCACCGTTCCAAGCGGGCGTATCCTACAATGAGCAGTTCTTC,CASSPFQAGVSYNEQFF
TRBJ2-1,.,TRBV6-1,.,14,TGTGCCCTAGAGGCAGACAGCTCCTACAATGAGCAGTTCTTC,CALEADSSYNEQFF
TRBJ2-1,once,TRBV10-3,TRBD2,20,TGTGCCATCAGTGAGTCCCGGACTAGCGGGGGGGCTAGCTCCTACAATGAGCAGTTCTTC,CAISESRTSGGASSYNEQFF
TRBJ2-7,.,TRBV5-8,.,13,TGTGCCAGCAGCTTGTTAGCAGTCTCCGAGCAGTACTTC,CASSLLAVSEQYF
TRBJ1-4,.,TRBV11-2,.,16,TGTGCCAGCAGCTTAGATCTACGACACCTAAATGAAAAACTGTTTTTT,CASSLDLRHLNEKLFF
TRBJ2-7,.,TRBV6-1,.,16,TGTGCCAGCAGTGAAGCTCCAGGGCCCAGCTCCTACGAGCAGTACTTC,CASSEAPGPSSYEQYF
TRBJ2-5,.,TRBV9,.,15,TGTGCCAGCAGCTTGGGAGGTGCGATACAAGAGACCCAGTACTTC,CASSLGGAIQETQYF